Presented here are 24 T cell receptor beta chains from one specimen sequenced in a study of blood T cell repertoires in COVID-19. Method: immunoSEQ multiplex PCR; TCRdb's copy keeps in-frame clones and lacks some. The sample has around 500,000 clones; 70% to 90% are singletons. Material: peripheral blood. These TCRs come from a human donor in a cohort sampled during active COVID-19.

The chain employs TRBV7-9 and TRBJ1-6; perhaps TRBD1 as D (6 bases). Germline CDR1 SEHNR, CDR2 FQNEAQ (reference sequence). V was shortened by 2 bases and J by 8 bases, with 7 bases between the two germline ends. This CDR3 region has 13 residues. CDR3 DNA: TGTGCCAGCAGCTTACACAGGGATTCACCCCTCCACTTT. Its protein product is CASSLHRDSPLHF.

The DNA for the CDR3 is TGTGCCAGCAGATCTTATGGCTACACCTTC. Residues: CASRSYGYTF. This chain joins TRBV9 and TRBJ1-2; D remains ambiguous. V shed 5 bases and J shed 5 bases, with 4 bases lying between them. This CDR3 contains 10 residues. The V gene's germline CDR1 is SGDLS and CDR2 YYNGEE. The whole variable domain, remainder taken from reference TRBV9 and TRBJ1-2, is DSGVTQTPKHLITATGQRVTLRCSPRSGDLSVYWYQQSLDQGLQFLIQYYNGEERAKGNILERFSAQQFPDLHSELNLSSLELGDSALYFCASRSYGYTFGSGTRLTVV.

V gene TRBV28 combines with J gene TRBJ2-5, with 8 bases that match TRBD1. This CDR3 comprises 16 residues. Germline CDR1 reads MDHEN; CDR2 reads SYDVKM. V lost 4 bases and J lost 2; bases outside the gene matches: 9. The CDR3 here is CASSYDRGKKQETQYF. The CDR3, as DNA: TGTGCCAGCAGTTACGACAGGGGAAAAAAGCAAGAGACCCAGTACTTC. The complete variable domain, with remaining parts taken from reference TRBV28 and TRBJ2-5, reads DVKVTQSSRYLVKRTGEKVFLECVQDMDHENMFWYRQDPGLGLRLIYFSYDVKMKEKGDIPEGYSVSREKKERFSLILESASTNQTSMYLCASSYDRGKKQETQYFGPGTRLLVL.

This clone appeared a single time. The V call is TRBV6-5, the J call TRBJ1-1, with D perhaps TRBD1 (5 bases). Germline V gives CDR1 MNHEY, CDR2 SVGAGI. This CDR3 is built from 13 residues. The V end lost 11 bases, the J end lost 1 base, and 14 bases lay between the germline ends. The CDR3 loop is CAGRVGGNTEAFF. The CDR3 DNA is TGTGCCGGTCGGGTGGGGGGGAACACTGAAGCTTTCTTT.

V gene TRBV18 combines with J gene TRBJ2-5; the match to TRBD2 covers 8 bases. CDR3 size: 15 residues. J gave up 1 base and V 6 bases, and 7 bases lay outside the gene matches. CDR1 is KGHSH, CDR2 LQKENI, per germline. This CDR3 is CASSPFGGVQETQYF. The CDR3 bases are TGTGCCAGCTCCCCATTCGGGGGGGTCCAAGAGACCCAGTACTTC.

Here the CDR3 DNA reads TGTGCCAGCAGCCCCAACACAGGGACCAACACCGGGGAGCTGTTTTTT. Translating gives CASSPNTGTNTGELFF. This chain connects TRBV25-1 to TRBJ2-2, with D maybe TRBD1 (6 bases). CDR3 length equals 16 residues. Germline-derived CDR1 and CDR2 are MGHDK and SYGVNS. V was trimmed by 6 bases and J by 2 bases, leaving 16 bases between them.

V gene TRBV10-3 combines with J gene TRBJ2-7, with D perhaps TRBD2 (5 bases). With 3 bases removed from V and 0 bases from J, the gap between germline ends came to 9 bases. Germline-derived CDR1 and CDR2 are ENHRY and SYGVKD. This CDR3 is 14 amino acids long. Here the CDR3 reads CAISDSGSSYEQYF. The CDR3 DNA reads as TGTGCCATCAGTGACAGCGGTAGCTCCTACGAGCAGTACTTC.

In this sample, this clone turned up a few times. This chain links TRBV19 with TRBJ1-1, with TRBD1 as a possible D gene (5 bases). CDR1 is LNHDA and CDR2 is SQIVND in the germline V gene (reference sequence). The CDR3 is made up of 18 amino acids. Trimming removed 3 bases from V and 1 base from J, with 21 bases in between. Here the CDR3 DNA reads TGTGCCAGTAGTATTTGGAGGGGTGGAGGAATCGAGAACACTGAAGCTTTCTTT. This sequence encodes CASSIWRGGGIENTEAFF.

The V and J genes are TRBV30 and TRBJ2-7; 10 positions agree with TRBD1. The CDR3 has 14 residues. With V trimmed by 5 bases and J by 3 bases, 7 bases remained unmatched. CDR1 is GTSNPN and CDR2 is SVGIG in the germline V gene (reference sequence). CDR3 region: CAWAGQGGYYEQYF. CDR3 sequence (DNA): TGTGCCTGGGCAGGACAGGGGGGATACTACGAGCAGTACTTC.

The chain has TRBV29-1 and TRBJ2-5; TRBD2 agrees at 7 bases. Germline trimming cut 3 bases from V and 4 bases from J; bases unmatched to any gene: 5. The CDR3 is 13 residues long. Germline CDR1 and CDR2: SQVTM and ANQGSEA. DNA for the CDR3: TGCAGCGTTGAGGCGGGGGAGGGAGAGACCCAGTACTTC. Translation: CSVEAGEGETQYF.

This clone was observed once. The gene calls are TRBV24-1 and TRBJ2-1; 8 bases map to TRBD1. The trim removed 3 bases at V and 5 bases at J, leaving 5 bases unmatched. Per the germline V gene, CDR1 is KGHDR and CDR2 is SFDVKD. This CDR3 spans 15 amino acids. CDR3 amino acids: CATSDRGQGDNEQFF. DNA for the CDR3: TGTGCCACCAGTGATCGCGGACAGGGTGACAATGAGCAGTTCTTC.

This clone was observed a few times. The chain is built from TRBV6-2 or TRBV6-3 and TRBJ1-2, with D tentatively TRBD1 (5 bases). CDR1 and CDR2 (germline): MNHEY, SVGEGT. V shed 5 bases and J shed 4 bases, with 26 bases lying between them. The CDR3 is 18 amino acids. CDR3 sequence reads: CASSGRAGGWTRSYGYTF. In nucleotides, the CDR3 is TGTGCCAGCAGTGGCAGGGCCGGCGGATGGACGAGAAGCTATGGCTACACCTTC.

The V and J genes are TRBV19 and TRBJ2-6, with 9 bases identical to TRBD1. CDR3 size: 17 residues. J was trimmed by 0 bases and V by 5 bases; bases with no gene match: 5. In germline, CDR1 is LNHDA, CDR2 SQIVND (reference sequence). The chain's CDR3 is CASSGDRVSSGANVLTF. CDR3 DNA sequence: TGTGCCAGTAGTGGGGACAGGGTCAGCTCTGGGGCCAACGTCCTGACTTTC.

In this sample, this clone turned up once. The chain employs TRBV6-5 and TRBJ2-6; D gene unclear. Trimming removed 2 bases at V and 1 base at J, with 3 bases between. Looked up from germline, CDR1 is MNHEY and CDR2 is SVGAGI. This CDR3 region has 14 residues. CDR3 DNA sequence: TGTGCCAGCAGTTACGCGTCTGGGGCCAACGTCCTGACTTTC. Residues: CASSYASGANVLTF.

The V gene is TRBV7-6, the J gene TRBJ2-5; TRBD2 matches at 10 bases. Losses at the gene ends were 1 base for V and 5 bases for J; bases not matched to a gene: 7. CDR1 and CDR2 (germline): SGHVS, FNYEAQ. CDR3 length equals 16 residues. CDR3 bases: TGTGCCAGCAGCTTAGGTATCCAAGCGGGAGGGGAGACCCAGTACTTC. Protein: CASSLGIQAGGETQYF. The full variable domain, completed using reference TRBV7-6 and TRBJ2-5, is GAGVSQSPRYKVTKRGQDVALRCDPISGHVSLYWYRQALGQGPEFLTYFNYEAQQDKSGLPNDRFSAERPEGSISTLTIQRTEQRDSAMYRCASSLGIQAGGETQYFGPGTRLLVL.

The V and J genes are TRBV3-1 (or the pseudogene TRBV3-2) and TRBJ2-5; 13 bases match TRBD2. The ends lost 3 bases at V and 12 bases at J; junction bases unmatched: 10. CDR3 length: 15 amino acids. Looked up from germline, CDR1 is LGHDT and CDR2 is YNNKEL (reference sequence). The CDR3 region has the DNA TGTGCCAGCAGCCACTCACTAGCGGGAGGGCTGGAAGAGTACTTC. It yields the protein CASSHSLAGGLEEYF.

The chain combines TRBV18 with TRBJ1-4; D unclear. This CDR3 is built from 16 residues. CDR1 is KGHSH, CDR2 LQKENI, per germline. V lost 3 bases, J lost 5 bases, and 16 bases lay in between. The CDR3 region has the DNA TGTGCCAGCTCACCTAGGCTCGTCCGGGAGAATGAAAAACTGTTTTTT. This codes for CASSPRLVRENEKLFF. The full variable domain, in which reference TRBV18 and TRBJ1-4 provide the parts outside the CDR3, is NAGVMQNPRHLVRRRGQEARLRCSPMKGHSHVYWYRQLPEEGLKFMVYLQKENIIDESGMPKERFSAEFPKEGPSILRIQQVVRGDSAAYFCASSPRLVRENEKLFFGSGTQLSVL.

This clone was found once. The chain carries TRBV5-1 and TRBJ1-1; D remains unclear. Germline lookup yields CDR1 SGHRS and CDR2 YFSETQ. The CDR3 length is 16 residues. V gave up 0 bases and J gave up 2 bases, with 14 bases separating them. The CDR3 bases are TGCGCCAGCAGCTTGGGGCGGGCGAAAGCTAACACTGAAGCTTTCTTT. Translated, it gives CASSLGRAKANTEAFF.

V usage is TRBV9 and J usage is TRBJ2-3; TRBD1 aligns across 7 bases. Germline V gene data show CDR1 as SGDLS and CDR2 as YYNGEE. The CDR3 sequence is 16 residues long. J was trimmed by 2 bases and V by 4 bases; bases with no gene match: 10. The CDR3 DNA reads TGTGCCAGCAGCCATACCGGGACAGCGCCCACAGATACGCAGTATTTT. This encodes CASSHTGTAPTDTQYF.

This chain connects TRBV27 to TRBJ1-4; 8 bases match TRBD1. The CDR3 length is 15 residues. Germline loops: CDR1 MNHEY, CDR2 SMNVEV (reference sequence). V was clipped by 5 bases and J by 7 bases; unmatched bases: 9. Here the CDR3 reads CASSKTGAIGEKLFF. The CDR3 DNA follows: TGTGCCAGCAGTAAGACAGGGGCTATAGGTGAAAAACTGTTTTTT.

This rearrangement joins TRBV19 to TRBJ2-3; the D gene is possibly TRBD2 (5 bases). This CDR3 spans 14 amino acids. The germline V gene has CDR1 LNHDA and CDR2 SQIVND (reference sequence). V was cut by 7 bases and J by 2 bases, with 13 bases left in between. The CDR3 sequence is CASKGLEVTDTQYF. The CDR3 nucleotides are TGTGCCAGTAAGGGTTTGGAGGTCACAGATACGCAGTATTTT.

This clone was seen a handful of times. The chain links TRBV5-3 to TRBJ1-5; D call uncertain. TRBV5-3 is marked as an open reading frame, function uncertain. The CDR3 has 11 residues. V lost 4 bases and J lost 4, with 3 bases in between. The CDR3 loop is CARSPNQPQHF. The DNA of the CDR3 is TGTGCCAGAAGCCCTAATCAGCCCCAGCATTTT.

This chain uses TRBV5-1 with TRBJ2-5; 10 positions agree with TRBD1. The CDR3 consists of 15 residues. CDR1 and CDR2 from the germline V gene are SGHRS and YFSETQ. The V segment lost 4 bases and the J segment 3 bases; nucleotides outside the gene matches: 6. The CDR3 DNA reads TGCGCCAGCAGCGAAGGACAGGGGGTAAAAGAGACCCAGTACTTC. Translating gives CASSEGQGVKETQYF.

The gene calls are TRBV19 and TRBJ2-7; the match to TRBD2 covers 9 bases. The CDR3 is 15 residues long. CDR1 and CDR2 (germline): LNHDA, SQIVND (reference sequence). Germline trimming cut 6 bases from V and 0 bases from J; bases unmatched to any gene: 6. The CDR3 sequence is CASREGSGSSYEQYF. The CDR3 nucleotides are TGTGCCAGTAGGGAAGGTAGCGGGAGCTCCTACGAGCAGTACTTC.